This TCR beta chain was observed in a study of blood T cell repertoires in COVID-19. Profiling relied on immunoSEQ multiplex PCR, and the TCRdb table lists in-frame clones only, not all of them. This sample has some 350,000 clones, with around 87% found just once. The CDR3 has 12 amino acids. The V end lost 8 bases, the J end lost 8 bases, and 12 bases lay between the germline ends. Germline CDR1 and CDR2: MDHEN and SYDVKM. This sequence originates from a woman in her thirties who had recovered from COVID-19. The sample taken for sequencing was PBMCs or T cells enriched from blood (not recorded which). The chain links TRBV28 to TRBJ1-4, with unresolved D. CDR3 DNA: TGTGCCAGCTTCGCGGGTCGGGAAAAACTGTTTTTT. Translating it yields CASFAGREKLFF.